This T cell receptor beta chain was identified during a study of radiotherapy plus CTLA-4 blockade in lung cancer. The study's findings and limits: Radiotherapy plus ipilimumab was followed by expansion in blood of tumor-derived TCR clones.

This clone was picked up one time. What it binds is not known. TCRdb's copy holds only in-frame clones and misses some; the assay was immunoSEQ multiplex PCR. The table shows some 60,000 clones, with around 80% occurring only once. There are 15 residues in the CDR3. Germline CDR1 and CDR2: SGDLS and YYNGEE. V lost 0 bases and J 5 bases, leaving 14 bases between the germline ends. Source: peripheral blood, taken from a patient treated with radiotherapy plus ipilimumab. This sequence was found in a human donor with non-small cell lung cancer who had a complete response to radiotherapy plus ipilimumab. The chain uses TRBV9 and TRBJ1-2; tentatively, D is TRBD1 (6 bases). CDR3 loop: CASSVAGGARYGYTF. The DNA of the CDR3 is TGTGCCAGCAGCGTAGCTGGGGGCGCTCGGTATGGCTACACCTTC.